The 15 T cell receptor beta chains below were found in one sample sequenced in a study of T cell responses to AZD1222 COVID-19 vaccine. Sequencing was performed with immunoSEQ multiplex PCR; in TCRdb, only in-frame clones are kept and a portion is missing. The table records 150,000 or so clones, roughly 91% of them present only once. The material was peripheral blood, obtained 28 days after the second AZD1222 dose. These receptors were collected from an adult who received the AZD1222 COVID-19 vaccine.

The chain is built from TRBV4-1 and TRBJ2-2; 10 positions match TRBD2. Germline trimming cut 1 base from V and 2 bases from J; bases unmatched to any gene: 10. In germline, CDR1 is MGHRA, CDR2 YSYEKL. This CDR3 region has 19 residues. The CDR3 loop reads CASSQVNPSGGLNTGELFF. The CDR3, as DNA: TGCGCCAGCAGCCAAGTTAATCCTAGCGGGGGCCTTAACACCGGGGAGCTGTTTTTT.

This clone was seen a single time. The rearrangement joins TRBV28 to TRBJ1-2, with D hard to call. In germline, CDR1 is MDHEN, CDR2 SYDVKM. CDR3 length equals 12 residues. Trimming pared 7 bases from V and 1 base from J, leaving 7 bases between. DNA for the CDR3: TGTGCCAGCACGGGCAGTAACTATGGCTACACCTTC. Its translation: CASTGSNYGYTF.

This clone was detected only once. The V gene is TRBV6-5, the J gene TRBJ1-1; TRBD1 matches at 8 bases. The germline V gene encodes CDR1 MNHEY and CDR2 SVGAGI. J gave up 6 bases and V 6 bases, and 12 bases lay outside the gene matches. The CDR3 runs 15 residues. In DNA, the CDR3 is TGTGCCAGCAGAGGGGACAGGACGGAAGGGGCTGAAGCTTTCTTT. This sequence encodes CASRGDRTEGAEAFF.

The V and J genes are TRBV2 and TRBJ2-7; D may correspond to TRBD1 or TRBD2 (5 bases each). The CDR3 totals 14 residues. CDR1 is SNHLY, CDR2 FYNNEI, per germline. Trimming took 8 bases from V and 5 from J, leaving 19 bases between them. CDR3 region: CASLGGWGNNEQYF. The DNA for the CDR3 is TGTGCCAGCCTGGGCGGGTGGGGGAATAACGAGCAGTACTTC.

This sequence joins TRBV18 and TRBJ1-3; 7 bases align to TRBD1. From germline, CDR1 is KGHSH and CDR2 LQKENI. The V gene end was trimmed by 3 bases and the J gene end by 0 bases; junction bases not matched to a gene: 5. The CDR3 is made up of 16 amino acids. CDR3 bases: TGTGCCAGCTCACCCTTCGACAGGGCCTCTGGAAACACCATATATTTT. Encoded protein: CASSPFDRASGNTIYF.

This chain links TRBV4-2 with TRBJ1-1; D unclear. Germline V gene data show CDR1 as LGHNA and CDR2 as YNFKEQ. V was shortened by 4 bases and J by 2 bases, with 14 bases between the two germline ends. The CDR3 spans 15 residues. This chain's CDR3 is CASSRPGEFNTEAFF. CDR3 sequence (DNA): TGTGCCAGCAGCCGCCCCGGGGAATTTAACACTGAAGCTTTCTTT.

The DNA for the CDR3 is TGTGCCAGCAGCTCCGGGAAGGGATTCACAGATACGCAGTATTTT. This sequence encodes CASSSGKGFTDTQYF. The chain couples TRBV11-3 to TRBJ2-3; tentatively, D is TRBD2 (5 bases). CDR1 and CDR2 (germline): SGHNT, YENEEA. V shed 4 bases and J shed 2 bases, with 13 bases lying between them. The CDR3 is 15 amino acids.

V gene TRBV28 combines with J gene TRBJ2-7; possible D gene TRBD1, 6 bases. The CDR3 contains 14 residues. Trimming removed 1 base from V and 6 bases from J, with 13 bases in between. CDR1 MDHEN and CDR2 SYDVKM come from the germline V gene. CDR3 sequence reads: CASSLSTTGFEQYF. CDR3 coding DNA: TGTGCCAGCAGTTTATCCACTACAGGGTTCGAGCAGTACTTC.

The V call is TRBV4-3, the J call TRBJ1-1, with D perhaps matching TRBD1 (5 bases). V was trimmed by 3 bases and J by 4 bases, leaving 12 bases between them. Germline V CDR1 and CDR2: LGHNA, YSLEER. The CDR3 contains 14 residues. This CDR3 reads CASSQARGGTEAFF. CDR3 DNA sequence: TGCGCCAGCAGCCAGGCTAGGGGAGGCACTGAAGCTTTCTTT.

This clone was counted once. The chain carries TRBV28 and TRBJ2-2; D ambiguous. CDR3 size: 15 residues. Trimming pared 5 bases from V and 0 bases from J, leaving 10 bases between. Germline V gene sequence: CDR1 MDHEN, CDR2 SYDVKM. In nucleotides, the CDR3 is TGTGCCAGCAGTGCCCCGCGACCGAACACCGGGGAGCTGTTTTTT. As protein: CASSAPRPNTGELFF.

The chain is built from TRBV6-5 and TRBJ1-3; unclear D gene. The CDR3 covers 13 residues. With 6 bases removed from V and 5 bases from J, the gap between germline ends came to 11 bases. Germline CDR1 is MNHEY and CDR2 is SVGAGI. CDR3 DNA sequence: TGTGCCAGCAGGGACGGCAGTAGAAACACCATATATTTT. Its protein is CASRDGSRNTIYF.

This clone has just a few counts. The gene calls are TRBV5-1 and TRBJ1-2, with unresolved D. Germline assignment: CDR1 SGHRS and CDR2 YFSETQ. The CDR3 length is 14 residues. Trimming pared 5 bases from V and 0 bases from J, leaving 11 bases between. CDR3 sequence: CASSAEIPNYGYTF. CDR3 coding DNA: TGCGCCAGCAGTGCCGAGATACCTAACTATGGCTACACCTTC.

The CDR3 loop is CASSGPGLAEETQYF. The CDR3 DNA reads as TGTGCCAGCAGTGGGCCGGGACTAGCAGAAGAGACCCAGTACTTC. The chain employs TRBV6-2 or TRBV6-3 and TRBJ2-5; the match to TRBD2 covers 9 bases. Trimming removed 5 bases from V and 3 bases from J; junction bases left unmatched: 7. The germline gives CDR1 MNHEY, CDR2 SVGEGT. The length of the CDR3 is 15 residues.

This clone appeared a few times. V gene TRBV28 combines with J gene TRBJ2-6; 9 nucleotides agree with TRBD1. The CDR3 extends over 16 amino acids. With 6 bases clipped from V and 2 bases from J, the junction kept 5 bases outside the gene matches. Germline V gene data show CDR1 as MDHEN and CDR2 as SYDVKM. DNA of the CDR3: TGTGCCAGCAGCTCGGGGGACAGGGCTGGGGCCAACGTCCTGACTTTC. Translation gives CASSSGDRAGANVLTF. Together with reference TRBV28 and TRBJ2-6, the CDR3 gives the full variable domain: DVKVTQSSRYLVKRTGEKVFLECVQDMDHENMFWYRQDPGLGLRLIYFSYDVKMKEKGDIPEGYSVSREKKERFSLILESASTNQTSMYLCASSSGDRAGANVLTFGAGSRLTVL.

This chain connects TRBV4-3 to TRBJ2-1, with D perhaps TRBD2 (5 bases). CDR1 and CDR2 (germline): LGHNA, YSLEER. This CDR3 has 14 amino acids. Trimming pared 0 bases from V and 6 bases from J, leaving 9 bases between. Written as DNA, the CDR3 is TGCGCCAGCAGCCAAGATGAGGCGGGCAATGAGCAGTTCTTC. It codes for CASSQDEAGNEQFF.